The 17 T cell receptor beta chains below all came from one sample that was sequenced in a study of blood T cells in healthy people across ages. A second PCR, run for about 6 to 12 cycles, used a sample-barcoded 5' primer plus a J-beta primer mix. MiXCR was run by TCRdb on the 5' RACE reads, yielding one entry per CDR3 protein. Among 1 million to 1.2 million distinct CDR3 sequences listed, more than 30% were seen once. Material: blood. All receptors derive from a man aged 18 to 29 in good health.

V usage is TRBV16 and J usage is TRBJ2-3; D is perhaps TRBD1 or TRBD2 (5 bases each). From germline, CDR1 is KGHSY and CDR2 FQNENV. The length of the CDR3 is 15 residues. This chain's CDR3 is CVGSQWAGSADTQYF. The CDR3 DNA is TGTGTCGGCAGCCAATGGGCAGGGAGCGCAGATACGCAGTATTTT.

The genes are TRBV13 and TRBJ1-1; the D is unclear. This CDR3 spans 13 amino acids. Germline assignment: CDR1 PRHDT and CDR2 FYEKMQ (reference sequence). V shed 3 bases and J shed 8 bases, with 13 bases lying between them. CDR3 amino acids: CASSFGSGGEAFF. The CDR3 DNA follows: TGTGCCAGCAGCTTCGGAAGCGGCGGGGAAGCTTTCTTT.

The chain's CDR3 is CSVMGDTQETQFF. The CDR3, as DNA: TGCAGCGTTATGGGGGACACACAAGAGACCCAGTTCTTC. The rearrangement joins TRBV29-1 to TRBJ2-5; possibly TRBD1 for D (6 bases). TRBJ2-1 explains the end of the DNA better; the J call may be wrong. This CDR3 is built from 13 residues. CDR1 is SQVTM, CDR2 ANQGSEA, per germline.

The chain combines TRBV9 with TRBJ2-1; 7 bases match TRBD2. Near its end, the DNA agrees better with TRBJ2-7, so the J call may be wrong. Germline-derived CDR1 and CDR2 are SGDLS and YYNGEE. The length of the CDR3 is 16 residues. In DNA form, the CDR3 reads TGTGCCAGCAGCGCCCAAACTAGCGTTACCTACAATGAGCAGTACTTC. Protein sequence: CASSAQTSVTYNEQYF.

In its sample, this clonotype was seen a few times. This chain links TRBV12-3 or TRBV12-4 with TRBJ1-1; 9 bases line up with TRBD1. V was pared by 5 bases and J by 6 bases, with 4 bases of the junction left unmatched. The CDR3 is made up of 13 amino acids. CDR3 sequence: CASSPRTGAEAFF. As DNA, the CDR3 is TGTGCCAGCAGTCCAAGGACAGGGGCTGAAGCTTTCTTT.

The chain joins TRBV4-2 to TRBJ1-6, with 10 bases lining up with TRBD1. This CDR3 contains 17 residues. In germline, CDR1 is LGHNA, CDR2 YNFKEQ. The ends lost 0 bases at V and 8 bases at J; junction bases unmatched: 7. This chain's CDR3 is CASSQELSGQGYSPLHF. CDR3 coding DNA: TGTGCCAGCAGCCAAGAGTTGTCGGGACAGGGGTATTCACCCCTCCACTTT.

This clonotype has just a few counts. The chain carries TRBV14 and TRBJ2-1, with D unclear. The CDR3 consists of 15 residues. CDR1 is SGHDN, CDR2 FVKESK, per germline. V dropped 0 bases and J dropped 6 bases, with 12 bases sitting between them. The chain's CDR3 is CASSQDPSYLNEQFF. DNA of the CDR3: TGTGCCAGCAGCCAAGATCCCTCCTATCTCAATGAGCAGTTCTTC.

The chain combines TRBV18 with TRBJ1-4; 8 bases match TRBD1. Germline CDR1 reads KGHSH; CDR2 reads LQKENI. Trimming at V came to 3 bases and at J to 8 bases, leaving 8 bases not matched to a gene. This CDR3 contains 15 residues. This CDR3 reads CASSPQGASSEKLFF. In DNA, the CDR3 is TGTGCCAGCTCACCGCAGGGGGCGAGTTCCGAAAAACTGTTTTTT. Combining the CDR3 with reference TRBV18 and TRBJ1-4 gives the whole variable domain NAGVMQNPRHLVRRRGQEARLRCSPMKGHSHVYWYRQLPEEGLKFMVYLQKENIIDESGMPKERFSAEFPKEGPSILRIQQVVRGDSAAYFCASSPQGASSEKLFFGSGTQLSVL.

This clonotype occurred a few times. V usage is TRBV20-1 and J usage is TRBJ2-7, with 8 positions matching TRBD1. V trimming: 5 bases; J trimming: 0 bases; junction bases outside the gene matches: 6. In germline, CDR1 is DFQATT, CDR2 SNEGSKA (reference sequence). The CDR3 loop spans 14 amino acids. In DNA, the CDR3 is TGCAGTGCTCTAGGCGACAGGGGCTCCTACGAGCAGTACTTC. Translating gives CSALGDRGSYEQYF.

As DNA, the CDR3 is TGTGCCAGCAGCTTGGCCGCGGGAGTGAACACTGAAGCTTTCTTT. Encoded protein: CASSLAAGVNTEAFF. The chain is built from TRBV5-5 and TRBJ1-1; D ambiguous. CDR3 length equals 15 residues. CDR1 is SGHKS and CDR2 is YYEKEE in the germline V gene (reference sequence). V shed 0 bases and J shed 0 bases, with 9 bases lying between them.

The table lists this clonotype with a few counts. This chain joins TRBV30 and TRBJ1-6; tentatively, D is TRBD1 (5 bases). Germline lookup yields CDR1 GTSNPN and CDR2 SVGIG (reference sequence). The CDR3 is 14 residues long. The germline V and J ends were trimmed by 5 bases and 5 bases, with 13 bases remaining between them. The CDR3, as DNA: TGTGCCTGGGGGGCAATCCGGAATAATTCACCCCTCCACTTT. It yields the protein CAWGAIRNNSPLHF.

V and J are TRBV28 and TRBJ1-1, with a weak D call TRBD1 (5 bases). This CDR3 region has 14 residues. V was cut by 5 bases and J by 3 bases, with 13 bases left in between. Looked up from germline, CDR1 is MDHEN and CDR2 is SYDVKM. The CDR3 spells CASSPWGGYTEAFF. The DNA of the CDR3 is TGTGCCAGCAGTCCCTGGGGGGGGTACACTGAAGCTTTCTTT. Filled out from reference TRBV28 and TRBJ1-1, the complete variable domain reads DVKVTQSSRYLVKRTGEKVFLECVQDMDHENMFWYRQDPGLGLRLIYFSYDVKMKEKGDIPEGYSVSREKKERFSLILESASTNQTSMYLCASSPWGGYTEAFFGQGTRLTVV.

J is TRBJ1-4 and V is TRBV19; no definite D call. Germline V gene data show CDR1 as LNHDA and CDR2 as SQIVND (reference sequence). V lost 2 bases and J lost 8, with 9 bases in between. The CDR3 consists of 13 residues. The CDR3 region is CASSILPGEKLFF. DNA for the CDR3: TGTGCCAGTAGTATACTTCCTGGCGAAAAACTGTTTTTT.

In this sample, this clonotype turned up a few times. The V call is TRBV4-1, the J call TRBJ1-6; no definite D call. CDR3 length equals 15 residues. CDR1 is MGHRA and CDR2 is YSYEKL in the germline V gene. Trimming stripped 4 bases from V and 10 bases from J, with 17 bases between. CDR3 region: CASSLQPGVGSPLHF. DNA of the CDR3: TGCGCCAGCAGCCTTCAGCCAGGAGTTGGGTCACCCCTCCACTTT.

The table lists this clonotype with a few counts. The chain recombines TRBV15 with TRBJ2-1; D is perhaps TRBD2 (6 bases). The length of the CDR3 is 15 residues. The germline V gene encodes CDR1 LNHNV and CDR2 YYDKDF (reference sequence). Trimming cost V 0 bases and J 8 bases, with 14 bases left between them. In DNA form, the CDR3 reads TGTGCCACCAGCAGAGATTTTGGAGGCGGGGATGAGCAGTTCTTC. Amino acids: CATSRDFGGGDEQFF.

The chain joins TRBV5-1 to TRBJ2-7; D unclear. TRBJ2-4 matches the DNA end more closely, so the J call is doubtful. This CDR3 has 15 residues. Germline CDR1 is SGHRS and CDR2 is YFSETQ. CDR3 DNA: TGCGCCAGCAGCCCCCTCAAGGAGCTCGGAAACATTCAGTACTTC. Translation gives CASSPLKELGNIQYF.

This chain uses TRBV7-2 with TRBJ1-4; maybe TRBD1 (6 bases). V dropped 2 bases and J dropped 7 bases, with 11 bases sitting between them. CDR1 SGHTA and CDR2 FQGNSA come from the germline V gene. The CDR3 covers 14 residues. CDR3 bases: TGTGCCAGCAGCTTAAAGTGGGGGCGTGAAAAACTGTTTTTT. Translation gives CASSLKWGREKLFF.